Each of the 4 T cell receptor beta chains below was sequenced from the same sample in a study of beta chain features in type 1 diabetes. Expressed TCRB transcripts were sequenced, since all the RNA that had been isolated was reverse transcribed. The data were produced by immunoSEQ multiplex PCR, yet TCRdb's version contains in-frame clones alone and is incomplete. The sample shows under 200,000 clones, less than 9.5% of them seen only once. The sample taken for sequencing was central memory CD4+ T cells from blood. Source of these receptors: a woman between 18 and 29 years old in good health.

This clone has just one count. The CDR3 nucleotides are TGTGCCAGCAAGGCAGTGACGGGGAACACTGAAGCTTTCTTT. This codes for CASKAVTGNTEAFF. The genes are TRBV7-8 and TRBJ1-1, with unresolved D. The V gene lost 7 bases and the J gene lost 1 base, with 13 bases spanning the gap. Germline lookup yields CDR1 SGHVS and CDR2 FQNEAQ. The CDR3 has 14 residues.

This clone has just a few counts. The chain joins TRBV30 to TRBJ2-1, with no clear D. Per germline, CDR1 GTSNPN and CDR2 SVGIG (reference sequence). This CDR3 comprises 11 residues. V lost 2 bases and J lost 8, with 7 bases in between. The CDR3 region is CAWSPIYEQFF. In nucleotides, the CDR3 is TGTGCCTGGAGTCCAATTTATGAGCAGTTCTTC.

This clone has only a few counts. The chain couples TRBV5-1 to TRBJ1-5; a possible D gene is TRBD1 (5 bases). From germline, CDR1 is SGHRS and CDR2 YFSETQ. V was shortened by 0 bases and J by 9 bases, with 10 bases between the two germline ends. The CDR3 spans 13 residues. The CDR3 DNA sequence: TGCGCCAGCAGCTTGGGGATGGGGGGGCCCCAGCATTTT. Its translation: CASSLGMGGPQHF.

The chain has TRBV5-8 and TRBJ1-2; D is uncertain. From germline, CDR1 is SGHTS and CDR2 YDEGEE. This CDR3 region has 15 residues. V was cut by 4 bases and J by 4 bases, with 17 bases left in between. The CDR3 DNA sequence: TGTGCCAGCAGCCAAGAAGGTAGTCAGGCCTATGGCTACACCTTC. Translating it yields CASSQEGSQAYGYTF.